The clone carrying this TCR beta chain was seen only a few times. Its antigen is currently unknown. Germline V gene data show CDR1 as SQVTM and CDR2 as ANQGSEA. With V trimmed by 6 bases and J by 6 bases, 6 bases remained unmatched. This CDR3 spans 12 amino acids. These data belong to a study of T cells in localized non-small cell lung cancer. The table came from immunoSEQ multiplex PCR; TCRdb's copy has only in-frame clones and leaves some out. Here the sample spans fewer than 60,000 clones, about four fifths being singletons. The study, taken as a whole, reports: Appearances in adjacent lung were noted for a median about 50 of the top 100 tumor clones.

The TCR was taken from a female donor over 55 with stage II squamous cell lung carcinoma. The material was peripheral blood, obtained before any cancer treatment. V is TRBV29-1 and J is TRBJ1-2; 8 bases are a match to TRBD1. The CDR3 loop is CSVPGDRNGYTF. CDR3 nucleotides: TGCAGCGTCCCCGGGGACAGGAATGGCTACACCTTC.